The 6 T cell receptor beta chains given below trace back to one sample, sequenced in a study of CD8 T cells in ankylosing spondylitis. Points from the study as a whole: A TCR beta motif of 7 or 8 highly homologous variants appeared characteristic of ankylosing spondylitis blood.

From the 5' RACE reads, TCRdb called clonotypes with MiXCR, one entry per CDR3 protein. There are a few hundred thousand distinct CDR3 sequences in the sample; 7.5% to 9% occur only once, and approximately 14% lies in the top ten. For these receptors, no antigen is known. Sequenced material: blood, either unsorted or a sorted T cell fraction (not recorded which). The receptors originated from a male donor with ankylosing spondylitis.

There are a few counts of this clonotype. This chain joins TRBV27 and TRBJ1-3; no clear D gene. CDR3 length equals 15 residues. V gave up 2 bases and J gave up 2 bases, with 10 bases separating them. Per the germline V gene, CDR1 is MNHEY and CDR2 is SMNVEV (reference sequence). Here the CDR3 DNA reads TGTGCCAGCAGTTTAAGCGCTGAGGCTGGAAACACCATATATTTT. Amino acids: CASSLSAEAGNTIYF.

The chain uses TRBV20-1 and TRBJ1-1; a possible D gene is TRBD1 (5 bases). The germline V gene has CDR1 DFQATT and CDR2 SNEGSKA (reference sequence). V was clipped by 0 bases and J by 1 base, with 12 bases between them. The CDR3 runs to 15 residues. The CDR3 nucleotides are TGCAGTGCTAGAGAGCCCACAGGAAAGAACACTGAAGCTTTCTTT. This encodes CSAREPTGKNTEAFF.

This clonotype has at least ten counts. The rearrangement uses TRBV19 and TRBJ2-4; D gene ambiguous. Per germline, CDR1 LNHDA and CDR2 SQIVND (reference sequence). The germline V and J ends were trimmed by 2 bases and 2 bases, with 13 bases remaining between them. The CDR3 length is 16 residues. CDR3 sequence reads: CASSIRISFSKNIQYF. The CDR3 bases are TGTGCCAGTAGTATAAGAATCTCTTTTTCCAAAAACATTCAGTACTTC.

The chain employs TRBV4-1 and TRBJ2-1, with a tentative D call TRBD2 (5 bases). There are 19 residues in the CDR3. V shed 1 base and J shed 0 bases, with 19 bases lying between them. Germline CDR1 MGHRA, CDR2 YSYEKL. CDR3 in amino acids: CASSQGLQYTGSSYNEQFF. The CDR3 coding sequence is TGCGCCAGCAGCCAAGGACTTCAATACACTGGGAGCTCCTACAATGAGCAGTTCTTC.

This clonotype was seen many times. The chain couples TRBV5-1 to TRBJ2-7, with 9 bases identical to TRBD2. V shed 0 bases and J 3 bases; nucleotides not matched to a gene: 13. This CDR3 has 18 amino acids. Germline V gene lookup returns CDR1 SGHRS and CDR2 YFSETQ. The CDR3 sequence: CASSLATFGLARSYEQYF. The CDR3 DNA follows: TGCGCCAGCAGCTTGGCAACCTTCGGACTAGCGAGAAGCTACGAGCAGTACTTC.

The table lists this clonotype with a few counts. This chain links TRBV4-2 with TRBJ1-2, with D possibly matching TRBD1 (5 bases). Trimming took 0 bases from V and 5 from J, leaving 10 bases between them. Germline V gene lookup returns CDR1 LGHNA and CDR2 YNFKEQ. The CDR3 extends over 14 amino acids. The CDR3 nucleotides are TGTGCCAGCAGCCAAGAGGGGCGTCGGTATGGCTACACCTTC. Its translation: CASSQEGRRYGYTF.